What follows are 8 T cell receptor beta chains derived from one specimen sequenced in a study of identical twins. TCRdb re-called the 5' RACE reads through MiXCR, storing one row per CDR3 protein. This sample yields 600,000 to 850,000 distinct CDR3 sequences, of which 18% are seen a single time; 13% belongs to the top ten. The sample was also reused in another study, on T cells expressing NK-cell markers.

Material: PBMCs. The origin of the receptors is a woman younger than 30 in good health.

The DNA of the CDR3 is TGTGCCAGCAGCCAAGTTGACCCCCTGAACACTGAAGCTTTCTTT. This translates into CASSQVDPLNTEAFF. This chain connects TRBV4-2 to TRBJ1-1; D uncertain. Germline V gene data show CDR1 as LGHNA and CDR2 as YNFKEQ. The CDR3 has 15 residues. Trimming cost V 1 base and J 0 bases, with 9 bases left between them.

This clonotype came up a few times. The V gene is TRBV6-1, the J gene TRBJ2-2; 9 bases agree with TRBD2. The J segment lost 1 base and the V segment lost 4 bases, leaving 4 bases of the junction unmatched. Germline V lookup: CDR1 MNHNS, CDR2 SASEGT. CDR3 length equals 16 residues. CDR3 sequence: CASSARTSVNTGELFF. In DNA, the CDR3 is TGTGCCAGCAGTGCGAGGACTAGCGTGAACACCGGGGAGCTGTTTTTT.

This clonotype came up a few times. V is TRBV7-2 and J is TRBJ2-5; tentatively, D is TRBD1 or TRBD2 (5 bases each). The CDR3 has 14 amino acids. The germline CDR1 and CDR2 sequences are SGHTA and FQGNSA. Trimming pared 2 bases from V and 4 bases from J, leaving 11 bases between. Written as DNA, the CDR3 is TGTGCCAGCAGCTTACTAGGGACCGCAGAGACCCAGTACTTC. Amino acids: CASSLLGTAETQYF.

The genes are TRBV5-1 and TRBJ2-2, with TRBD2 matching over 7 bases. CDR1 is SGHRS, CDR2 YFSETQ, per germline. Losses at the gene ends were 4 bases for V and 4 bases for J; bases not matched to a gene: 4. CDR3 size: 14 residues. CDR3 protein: CASSQGLTTGELFF. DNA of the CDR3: TGCGCCAGCAGCCAGGGACTAACCACCGGGGAGCTGTTTTTT.

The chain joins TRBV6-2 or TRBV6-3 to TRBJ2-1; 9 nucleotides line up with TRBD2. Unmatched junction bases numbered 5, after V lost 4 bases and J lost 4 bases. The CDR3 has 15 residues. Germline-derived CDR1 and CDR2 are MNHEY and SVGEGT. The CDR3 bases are TGTGCCAGCAGTTTACTTAGCGGGAGTTACAATGAGCAGTTCTTC. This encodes CASSLLSGSYNEQFF.

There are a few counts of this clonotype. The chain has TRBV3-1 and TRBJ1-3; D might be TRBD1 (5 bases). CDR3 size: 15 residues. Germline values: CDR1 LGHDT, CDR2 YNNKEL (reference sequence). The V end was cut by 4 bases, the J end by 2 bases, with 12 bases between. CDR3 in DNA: TGTGCCAGCAGCCCATCTCAAGGGGCTGGAAACACCATATATTTT. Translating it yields CASSPSQGAGNTIYF.

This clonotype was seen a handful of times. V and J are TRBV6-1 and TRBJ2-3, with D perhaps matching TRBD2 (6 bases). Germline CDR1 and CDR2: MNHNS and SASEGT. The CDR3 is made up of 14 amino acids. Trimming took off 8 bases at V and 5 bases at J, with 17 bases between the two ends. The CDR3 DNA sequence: TGTGCCAGCGGGGGGACCCTTGATCAAGATACGCAGTATTTT. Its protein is CASGGTLDQDTQYF.

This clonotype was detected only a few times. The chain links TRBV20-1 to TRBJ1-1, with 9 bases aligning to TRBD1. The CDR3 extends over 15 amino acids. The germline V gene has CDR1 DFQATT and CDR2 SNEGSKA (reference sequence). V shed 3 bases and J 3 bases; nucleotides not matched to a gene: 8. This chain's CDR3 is CSARSRDRADTEAFF. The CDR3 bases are TGCAGTGCTAGGAGCCGGGACAGGGCGGACACTGAAGCTTTCTTT.